Reported below is one T cell receptor (beta chain). Original processing notes: The authors estimated nucleated cell counts from reference gene primer amplification. The repertoire was sequenced with immunoSEQ multiplex PCR; TCRdb's copy has only in-frame clones and lacks some. V, J and clone size are those of that table, while D and trimming were read from the DNA. The sample carries some 200,000 clones, around 80% recorded once. From germline, CDR1 is SEHNR and CDR2 FQNEAQ (reference sequence). The CDR3 spans 14 residues. Trimming took 5 bases from V and 6 from J; bases not matched to a gene: 9. This sample was taken from a study of blood T cell repertoires in COVID-19. At the level of the study: Samples taken during acute and convalescent COVID-19 were collected in the United States, Italy and Spain. Nucleic acid was either cDNA or gDNA, and it came from T cells, B-cell-depleted T cells, or PBMCs.

The J gene is TRBJ1-2, the V gene TRBV7-9, with 7 bases that match TRBD1. The sequence was obtained from a woman between 35 and 50 years old with acute or convalescent COVID-19. What was sequenced was peripheral blood. CDR3 nucleotides: TGTGCCAGCAGCCTATTGACAGGGATAGATGGCTACACCTTC. The encoded protein is CASSLLTGIDGYTF. The full variable domain, rest sourced from reference TRBV7-9 and TRBJ1-2, is DTGVSQNPRHKITKRGQNVTFRCDPISEHNRLYWYRQTLGQGPEFLTYFQNEAQLEKSRLLSDRFSAERPKGSFSTLEIQRTEQGDSAMYLCASSLLTGIDGYTFGSGTRLTVV.